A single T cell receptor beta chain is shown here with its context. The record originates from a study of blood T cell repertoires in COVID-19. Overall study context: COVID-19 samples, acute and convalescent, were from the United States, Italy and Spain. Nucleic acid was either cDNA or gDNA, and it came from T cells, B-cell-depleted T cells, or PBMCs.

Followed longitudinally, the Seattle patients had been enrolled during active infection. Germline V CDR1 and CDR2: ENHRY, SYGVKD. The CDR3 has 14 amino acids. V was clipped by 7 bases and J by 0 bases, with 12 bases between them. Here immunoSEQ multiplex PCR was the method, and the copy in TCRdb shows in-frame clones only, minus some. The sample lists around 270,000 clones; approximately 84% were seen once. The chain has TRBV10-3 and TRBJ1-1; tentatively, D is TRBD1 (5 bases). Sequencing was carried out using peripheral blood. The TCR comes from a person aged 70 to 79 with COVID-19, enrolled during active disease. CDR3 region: CAIMGGRMNTEAFF. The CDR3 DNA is TGTGCCATCATGGGGGGGAGGATGAACACTGAAGCTTTCTTT.